The TCR beta chain under discussion was sequenced for a study of T cell responses to AZD1222 COVID-19 vaccine. There are 13 residues in the CDR3. Trimming cost V 5 bases and J 8 bases; bases outside gene matches: 4. From germline, CDR1 is SNHLY and CDR2 FYNNEI. Generated by immunoSEQ multiplex PCR, the TCRdb table keeps only in-frame clones and is missing some. The sample has some 22,000 clones, about 80% seen once; the top ten hold roughly 40%. The sample here was peripheral blood, taken on day 0 of AZD1222 vaccination. This chain joins TRBV2 and TRBJ2-1; TRBD2 agrees at 9 bases. The TCR comes from an adult in good health. In DNA form, the CDR3 reads TGTGCCAGCAGTTTGCTAGCGGGGCATGAGCAGTTCTTC. It yields the protein CASSLLAGHEQFF.